Listed here is a single TCR beta chain. Its antigen is unknown. Sequencing was performed with immunoSEQ multiplex PCR; in TCRdb, only in-frame clones are kept and a portion is missing. This table holds about 60,000 clones, 90% to 96% found once. The germline V and J ends were trimmed by 2 bases and 5 bases, with 15 bases remaining between them. Looked up from germline, CDR1 is MNHEY and CDR2 is SVGAGI. This CDR3 comprises 16 residues. The data originate from a study of cytomegalovirus exposure and HLA in healthy donors. Whole-study context: Both the 120 validation repertoires and the roughly 620 first-cohort repertoires used the same platform, as reported by a later analysis. Whole-study results and caveats: Diagnosis of cytomegalovirus status made by the classifier reportedly showed high specificity and sensitivity. Rarity held for most TCR sequences, but there were some public TCRs that occurred in many donors.

V is TRBV6-5 and J is TRBJ2-2; tentatively, D is TRBD1 (5 bases). The sample consisted of PBMCs. The TCR sequence derives from a woman under 30 in good health and CMV-seronegative. The CDR3 reads CASSYPGGARTGELFF. In DNA form, the CDR3 reads TGTGCCAGCAGTTACCCCGGTGGGGCCAGGACCGGGGAGCTGTTTTTT.